These T cell receptor beta chains were read from a single sample in a study of CD8+CD57+ T cells in acquired aplastic anemia. TCRdb re-called the reads through MiXCR, storing one row per CDR3 protein. The sample records 200,000 to 250,000 distinct CDR3 sequences, about half being singletons. Sequencing was carried out using sorted CD4+, CD8+, or CD8+CD57+ T cells (not recorded which) from PBMCs. The source is a human donor with aplastic anemia. CDR3s include the opening cysteine and the closing phenylalanine or tryptophan. D genes are given only for firm matches. Rows give clone size only sometimes, using once, few, many, or a class for an expanded clone.

D	V	size	J	CDR3	DNA
TRBD1	TRBV28	many	TRBJ1-5	CASSIQGDNQPQHF	TGTGCCAGCAGTATTCAGGGGGACAATCAGCCCCAGCATTTT
.	TRBV20-1	many	TRBJ2-3	CSARDLGGSTDTQYF	TGCAGTGCTAGAGATCTGGGGGGTAGCACAGATACGCAGTATTTT
TRBD1	TRBV9	.	TRBJ2-3	CASSLIETGGVDTQYF	TGTGCCAGCAGCTTGATCGAGACAGGGGGCGTGGATACGCAGTATTTT
.	TRBV20-1	few	TRBJ2-5	CSAQTGDSF	TGCAGTGCCCAGACGGGGGATAGCTTC
.	TRBV6-1	.	TRBJ2-2	CASSEEEGEKVSGELFF	TGTGCCAGCAGTGAAGAGGAGGGGGAGAAAGTGAGCGGGGAGCTGTTTTTT
TRBD1	TRBV19	.	TRBJ1-6	CASAGQGNSPLHF	TGTGCCAGTGCCGGACAGGGTAATTCACCCCTCCACTTT
.	TRBV7-3	.	TRBJ1-5	CASLHRESNQPQHF	TGTGCCAGCCTCCACCGGGAGAGCAATCAGCCCCAGCATTTT
.	TRBV20-1	.	TRBJ2-5	CSATSPGKETQYF	TGCAGTGCTACCTCCCCGGGGAAGGAGACCCAGTACTTC
.	TRBV3-1	many	TRBJ1-1	CASSRRGGGNTEAFF	TGTGCCAGCAGCCGACGGGGGGGTGGGAACACTGAAGCTTTCTTT
.	TRBV10-3	.	TRBJ2-3	CAISRGEPTDTQCF	TGTGCCATCAGTAGGGGGGAGCCCACAGATACGCAGTGTTTT
TRBD1	TRBV14	many	TRBJ2-5	CASSRSVGGQGRTQYF	TGTGCCAGCAGCCGTTCCGTTGGGGGACAGGGACGGACCCAGTACTTC
.	TRBV7-9	many	TRBJ1-2	CASSPDWGGYTF	TGTGCCAGCAGTCCGGATTGGGGGGGCTACACCTTC
TRBD2	TRBV12-3/TRBV12-4	once	TRBJ2-4	CASLGEGRGVNIQYF	TGTGCCAGCCTTGGGGAGGGACGGGGCGTGAACATTCAGTACTTC
.	TRBV5-1	many	TRBJ1-1	CASSLESQTREAFF	TGCGCCAGCAGCTTGGAGTCACAGACGCGTGAAGCTTTCTTT